Shown below are 24 T cell receptor beta chains from a single sample sequenced in a study of blood T cell repertoires in COVID-19 (dated by TCRdb to 2020 to 2022). The library was obtained by the immunoSEQ multiplex PCR assay. This immuneACCESS table, as held by TCRdb, lists in-frame sequences with V and J called but not all clones. Of the missing ones, under half trace to an unresolved V gene in checked studies; the others have no known cause. For this sample there are about 360,000 clones; around 87% appear just once. The ten largest account for 1.3% of the sample. Sequenced input: PBMCs or T cells enriched from blood (not recorded which). These TCRs come from a man aged 25 to 40 who had recovered from COVID-19.

The rearrangement links TRBV11-2 to TRBJ2-7, with 9 bases aligning to TRBD1. J was trimmed by 3 bases and V by 5 bases; bases with no gene match: 11. Germline V gives CDR1 SGHAT, CDR2 FQNNGV. CDR3 length equals 16 residues. Here the CDR3 DNA reads TGTGCCAGCAGCGCGTTTTTCGGGACAGGGAACTACGAGCAGTACTTC. This gives the protein CASSAFFGTGNYEQYF.

This clone was seen a single time. The chain has TRBV29-1 and TRBJ1-2, with no clear D. V shed 0 bases and J shed 6 bases, with 8 bases lying between them. Germline loops: CDR1 SQVTM, CDR2 ANQGSEA. There are 12 residues in the CDR3. The CDR3 spells CSVEEGGHGYTF. CDR3 coding DNA: TGCAGCGTTGAAGAGGGAGGCCATGGCTACACCTTC.

The chain combines TRBV6-5 with TRBJ2-2, with D uncertain. There are 12 residues in the CDR3. Trimming took 4 bases from V and 3 from J, leaving 3 bases between them. Per germline, CDR1 MNHEY and CDR2 SVGAGI. CDR3 region: CASSSDTGELFF. The CDR3 DNA is TGTGCCAGCAGTTCGGACACCGGGGAGCTGTTTTTT.

The chain combines TRBV30 with TRBJ2-3; TRBD2 aligns across 9 bases. This CDR3 is built from 15 residues. J gave up 4 bases and V 3 bases, and 8 bases lay outside the gene matches. The germline V gene encodes CDR1 GTSNPN and CDR2 SVGIG (reference sequence). The DNA of the CDR3 is TGTGCCTGGAGCCGTGGCGGGGGGGGCCCAGATACGCAGTATTTT. Translating it yields CAWSRGGGGPDTQYF.

The gene calls are TRBV5-4 and TRBJ1-4, with D possibly TRBD1 on 5 matching bases. Between the trimmed V and J ends, which lost 2 bases and 4 bases, there was a span of 9 bases. The length of the CDR3 is 14 residues. The germline CDR1 and CDR2 sequences are SGHNT and YYREEE (reference sequence). In nucleotides, the CDR3 is TGTGCCAGCAGCTTCGACAGATATAATGAAAAACTGTTTTTT. It is translated as CASSFDRYNEKLFF. Together with reference TRBV5-4 and TRBJ1-4, the CDR3 gives the full variable domain: ETGVTQSPTHLIKTRGQQVTLRCSSQSGHNTVSWYQQALGQGPQFIFQYYREEENGRGNFPPRFSGLQFPNYSSELNVNALELDDSALYLCASSFDRYNEKLFFGSGTQLSVL.

The chain couples TRBV3-1 (or the pseudogene TRBV3-2) to TRBJ1-4, with unresolved D. This CDR3 region has 15 residues. From germline, CDR1 is LGHDT and CDR2 YNNKEL (reference sequence). Trimming removed 5 bases from V and 8 bases from J, with 18 bases in between. CDR3 bases: TGTGCCAGCAGCGCGCGGGGAGCCAAAGGGGAAAAACTGTTTTTT. Its protein is CASSARGAKGEKLFF.

This clone was recorded a few times. J is TRBJ2-1 and V is TRBV6-1; 10 bases align to TRBD2. The J segment lost 9 bases and the V segment lost 4 bases, leaving 12 bases of the junction unmatched. The CDR3 has 16 residues. Germline CDR1 reads MNHNS; CDR2 reads SASEGT. The CDR3 coding sequence is TGTGCCAGCAGTGGGCTGGTACTAGCGGGGCAGGGTGAGCAGTTCTTC. Its protein product is CASSGLVLAGQGEQFF.

This sequence joins TRBV5-6 and TRBJ1-4, with TRBD1 matching over 7 bases. J lost 3 bases, V lost 3 bases, and 2 bases had no gene match. The germline V gene has CDR1 SGHDT and CDR2 YYEEEE. The CDR3 is made up of 14 amino acids. The CDR3, as DNA: TGTGCCAGCAGCTCGGGACAGCCTAATGAAAAACTGTTTTTT. Its translation is CASSSGQPNEKLFF.

CDR3 in amino acids: CASSNTGGRYEQFF. CDR3 in DNA: TGTGCCAGCAGCAACACAGGGGGCCGTTATGAGCAGTTCTTC. This chain connects TRBV14 to TRBJ2-1, with 9 bases matching TRBD1. V dropped 5 bases and J dropped 8; count of bases not matched to a gene: 7. The germline V gene has CDR1 SGHDN and CDR2 FVKESK. The length of the CDR3 is 14 residues.

The genes are TRBV12-5 and TRBJ1-1, with a possible D match to TRBD1 (5 bases). Trimming removed 6 bases from V and 4 bases from J, with 12 bases in between. From germline, CDR1 is LGHNT and CDR2 FRNRAP. The CDR3 covers 13 residues. CDR3 coding DNA: TGTGCTAGTGGCCGCCCGGGGGGCACTGAAGCTTTCTTT. It is translated as CASGRPGGTEAFF.

The chain uses TRBV14 and TRBJ2-7, with TRBD1 matching 9 bases. The germline gives CDR1 SGHDN, CDR2 FVKESK. There are 16 residues in the CDR3. V trimming: 0 bases; J trimming: 5 bases; junction bases outside the gene matches: 8. The CDR3 region is CASSQDTFGTGNEQYF. The CDR3 region has the DNA TGTGCCAGCAGCCAAGATACGTTCGGGACAGGGAACGAGCAGTACTTC. The full variable domain, rest sourced from reference TRBV14 and TRBJ2-7, is EAGVTQFPSHSVIEKGQTVTLRCDPISGHDNLYWYRRVMGKEIKFLLHFVKESKQDESGMPNNRFLAERTGGTYSTLKVQPAELEDSGVYFCASSQDTFGTGNEQYFGPGTRLTVT.

The chain joins TRBV2 to TRBJ2-1, with 7 bases aligning to TRBD2. V lost 5 bases and J lost 4; bases outside the gene matches: 5. The CDR3 extends over 14 amino acids. Germline assignment: CDR1 SNHLY and CDR2 FYNNEI. In DNA form, the CDR3 reads TGTGCCAGCAGTTGGGGGAGGGTTTACAATGAGCAGTTCTTC. Translating it yields CASSWGRVYNEQFF.

In this sample, this clone turned up a few times. This chain links TRBV6-5 with TRBJ2-5; 10 nucleotides align to TRBD2. J lost 4 bases, V lost 0 bases, and 2 bases had no gene match. The CDR3 runs 15 residues. The germline gives CDR1 MNHEY, CDR2 SVGAGI. CDR3 region: CASSYSAGGPETQYF. The CDR3 DNA is TGTGCCAGCAGTTACTCAGCGGGGGGGCCAGAGACCCAGTACTTC.

The chain couples TRBV7-2 to TRBJ1-1, with D tentatively TRBD1 (6 bases). The CDR3 is made up of 14 amino acids. V shed 5 bases and J shed 2 bases, with 12 bases lying between them. Germline CDR1 reads SGHTA; CDR2 reads FQGNSA. CDR3 nucleotide sequence: TGTGCCAGCAGCGGCCGACAGGCCAACACTGAAGCTTTCTTT. As protein: CASSGRQANTEAFF.

The CDR3, as DNA: TGTGCCTGGACACGGTTGACAGCCTCCTACGAGCAGTACTTC. Amino acid sequence: CAWTRLTASYEQYF. This chain joins TRBV30 and TRBJ2-7, with D tentatively TRBD1 (5 bases). The CDR3 has 14 amino acids. The germline V and J ends were trimmed by 4 bases and 0 bases, with 13 bases remaining between them. Germline lookup yields CDR1 GTSNPN and CDR2 SVGIG (reference sequence). The whole variable domain, remainder taken from reference TRBV30 and TRBJ2-7, is SQTIHQWPATLVQPVGSPLSLECTVEGTSNPNLYWYRQAAGRGLQLLFYSVGIGQISSEVPQNLSASRPQDRQFILSSKKLLLSDSGFYLCAWTRLTASYEQYFGPGTRLTVT.

This clone occurred once. The chain couples TRBV7-2 to TRBJ2-6; D is unresolved. The CDR3 runs 15 residues. V gave up 2 bases and J gave up 0 bases, with 5 bases separating them. Looked up from germline, CDR1 is SGHTA and CDR2 is FQGNSA. The CDR3 region is CASSLTVSGANVLTF. In DNA, the CDR3 is TGTGCCAGCAGCTTAACGGTCTCTGGGGCCAACGTCCTGACTTTC.

J is TRBJ2-1 and V is TRBV4-2; 8 positions match TRBD2. The germline V gene encodes CDR1 LGHNA and CDR2 YNFKEQ. CDR3 length: 15 residues. The J segment lost 5 bases and the V segment lost 4 bases, leaving 7 bases of the junction unmatched. CDR3 bases: TGTGCCAGCAGCCCGGCGGGGGGCGCCGACAATGAGCAGTTCTTC. Translation gives CASSPAGGADNEQFF.

The rearrangement links TRBV6-5 to TRBJ2-7; TRBD1 matches at 8 bases. The CDR3 totals 14 residues. J was trimmed by 4 bases and V by 7 bases; bases with no gene match: 9. Germline V gives CDR1 MNHEY, CDR2 SVGAGI. CDR3 in amino acids: CASIHRGKKYEQYF. Written as DNA, the CDR3 is TGTGCCAGCATCCACAGGGGGAAAAAGTACGAGCAGTACTTC.

V and J are TRBV5-1 and TRBJ2-5, with D possibly being TRBD2 (6 bases). This CDR3 contains 14 residues. CDR1 SGHRS and CDR2 YFSETQ come from the germline V gene. Trimming pared 4 bases from V and 5 bases from J, leaving 15 bases between. The CDR3 coding sequence is TGCGCCAGCAGCACGGGAGAGGCGGTGGAGACCCAGTACTTC. As protein: CASSTGEAVETQYF.

A word on this clone: The sample contains more than one DNA sequence encoding this CDR3. This chain links TRBV30 with TRBJ1-5, with D possibly matching TRBD1 (5 bases). Germline V lookup: CDR1 GTSNPN, CDR2 SVGIG (reference sequence). The CDR3 loop spans 13 amino acids. V dropped 0 bases and J dropped 7 bases, with 10 bases sitting between them. This chain's CDR3 is CAWSVLGGQPQHF. The CDR3 DNA follows: TGTGCCTGGAGTGTACTGGGGGGACAGCCCCAGCATTTT.

The V call is TRBV7-9, the J call TRBJ2-3; 13 bases fit TRBD2. CDR1 is SEHNR, CDR2 FQNEAQ, per germline (reference sequence). CDR3 length: 16 residues. The ends lost 5 bases at V and 5 bases at J; junction bases unmatched: 7. The CDR3 here is CASSATSGGAIDTQYF. In DNA, the CDR3 is TGTGCCAGCAGCGCTACTAGCGGGGGGGCCATAGATACGCAGTATTTT.

The CDR3 nucleotides are TGCGCCAGCAGCCAAGTTCCGGGACAGTCCTATGGCTACACCTTC. Amino acid sequence: CASSQVPGQSYGYTF. The chain uses TRBV4-1 and TRBJ1-2, with 7 positions matching TRBD1. CDR3 length equals 15 residues. Germline CDR1 reads MGHRA; CDR2 reads YSYEKL. With V trimmed by 1 base and J by 4 bases, 6 bases remained unmatched.

J is TRBJ1-6 and V is TRBV5-1, with 8 bases aligning to TRBD1. V dropped 0 bases and J dropped 6; count of bases not matched to a gene: 2. The length of the CDR3 is 15 residues. Germline V CDR1 and CDR2: SGHRS, YFSETQ. CDR3 protein: CASSLGQGPNSPLHF. CDR3 DNA: TGCGCCAGCAGCTTGGGACAGGGGCCTAATTCACCCCTCCACTTT. Combining the CDR3 with reference TRBV5-1 and TRBJ1-6 gives the whole variable domain KAGVTQTPRYLIKTRGQQVTLSCSPISGHRSVSWYQQTPGQGLQFLFEYFSETQRNKGNFPGRFSGRQFSNSRSEMNVSTLELGDSALYLCASSLGQGPNSPLHFGNGTRLTVT.

This clone turned up a few times. The rearrangement links TRBV7-2 to TRBJ1-1, with a tentative D call TRBD1 (5 bases). CDR3 size: 15 residues. The ends were cut back, 1 base at V and 2 bases at J, with 11 bases in the middle. Germline V gene data show CDR1 as SGHTA and CDR2 as FQGNSA. This CDR3 is CASSLGGQANTEAFF. The DNA for the CDR3 is TGTGCCAGCAGCTTAGGGGGCCAGGCTAACACTGAAGCTTTCTTT.